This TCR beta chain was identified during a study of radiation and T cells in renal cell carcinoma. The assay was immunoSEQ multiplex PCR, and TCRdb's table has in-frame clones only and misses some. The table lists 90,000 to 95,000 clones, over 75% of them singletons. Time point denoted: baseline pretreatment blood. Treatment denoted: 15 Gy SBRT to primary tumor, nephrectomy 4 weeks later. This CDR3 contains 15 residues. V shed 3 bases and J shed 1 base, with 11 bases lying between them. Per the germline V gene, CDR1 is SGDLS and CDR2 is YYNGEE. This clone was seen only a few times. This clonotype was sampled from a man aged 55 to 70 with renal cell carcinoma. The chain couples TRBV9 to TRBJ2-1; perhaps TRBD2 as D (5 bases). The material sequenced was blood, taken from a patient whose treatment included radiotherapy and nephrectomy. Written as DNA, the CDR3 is TGTGCCAGCAGCGAGAGCGGTACTTCCTACAATGAGCAGTTCTTC. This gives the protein CASSESGTSYNEQFF.